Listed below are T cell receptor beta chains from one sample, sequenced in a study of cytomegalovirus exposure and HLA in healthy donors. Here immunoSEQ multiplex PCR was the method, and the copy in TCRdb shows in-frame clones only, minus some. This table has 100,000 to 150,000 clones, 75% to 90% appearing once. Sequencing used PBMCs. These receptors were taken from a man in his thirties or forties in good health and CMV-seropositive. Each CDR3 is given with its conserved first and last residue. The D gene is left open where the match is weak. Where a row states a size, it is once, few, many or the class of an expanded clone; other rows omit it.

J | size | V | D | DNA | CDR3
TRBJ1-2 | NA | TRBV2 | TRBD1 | TGTGCCAGCAGCTGGACAGGGGAAGGACATGGCTACACCTTC | CASSWTGEGHGYTF
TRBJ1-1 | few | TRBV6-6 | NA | TGTGCCTCCTCAGGGAAGGGTATCCCTGAAGCTTTCTTT | CASSGKGIPEAFF
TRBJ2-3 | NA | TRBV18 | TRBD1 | TGTGCCAGCTCACAGGGCCACCCGGGACAGAGCACAGATACGCAGTATTTT | CASSQGHPGQSTDTQYF
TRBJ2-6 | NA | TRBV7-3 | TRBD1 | TGTGCCAGCAGCCCCAGGACAGGGGGAACCTCTGGGGCCAACGTCCTGACTTTC | CASSPRTGGTSGANVLTF
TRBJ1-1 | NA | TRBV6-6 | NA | TGTGCCAATGCAGCAGGGTCTGGGAGGGACACTGAAGCTTTCTTT | CANAAGSGRDTEAFF
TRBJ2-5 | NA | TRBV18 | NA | TGTGCCAGCTCACGGCAGACCTTCAGGGCCTCTCAAGAGACCCAGTACTTC | CASSRQTFRASQETQYF
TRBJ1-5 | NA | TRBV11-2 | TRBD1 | TGTGCCAGCAGCTTAGGGGACAGGGATTATTATAGCAATCAGCCCCAGCATTTT | CASSLGDRDYYSNQPQHF
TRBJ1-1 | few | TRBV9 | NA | TGTGCCAGCAGCGTAGTTTTCGGGGGGACTGAAGCTTTCTTT | CASSVVFGGTEAFF
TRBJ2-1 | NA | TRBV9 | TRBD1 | TGTGCCAGCAGCATTCGGACAGGGGAGGTTGGGAATGAGCAGTTCTTC | CASSIRTGEVGNEQFF
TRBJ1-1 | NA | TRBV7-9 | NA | TGTGCCAGCAGCTTAGGGGGAGGGGGGCCTGGGAACACTGAAGCTTTCTTT | CASSLGGGGPGNTEAFF
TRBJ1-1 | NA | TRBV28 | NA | TGTGCCAGCAGTTTGGGTGAGGACACTGAAGCTTTCTTT | CASSLGEDTEAFF
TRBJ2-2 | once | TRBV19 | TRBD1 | TGTGCCAGTAGTATTCCGGGACAGGGGAACACCGGGGAGCTGTTTTTT | CASSIPGQGNTGELFF
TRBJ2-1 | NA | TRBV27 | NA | TGTGCCAGCAGTTTAATCGGAGGGGGCAGGTACAATGAGCAGTTCTTC | CASSLIGGGRYNEQFF
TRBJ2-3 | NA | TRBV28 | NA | TGTGCCAGCAGTTCTAGTGAACTCCCGAATACGCAGTATTTT | CASSSSELPNTQYF
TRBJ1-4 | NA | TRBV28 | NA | TGTGCCAGCACTCCTAGCTTAGTCGGGGAAAAACTGTTTTTT | CASTPSLVGEKLFF
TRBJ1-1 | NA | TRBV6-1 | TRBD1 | TGTGCCAGCAGTGAAGCTGGGACAGGGTGGTTCGTGAACACTGAAGCTTTCTTT | CASSEAGTGWFVNTEAFF
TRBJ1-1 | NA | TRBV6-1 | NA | TGTGCCGGAGGGGAAGCTTTCTTT | CAGGEAFF
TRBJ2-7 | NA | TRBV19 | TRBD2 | TGTGCCAGTAGCGGGCAGGTAGCGGGGCGCTACGAGCAGTACTTC | CASSGQVAGRYEQYF
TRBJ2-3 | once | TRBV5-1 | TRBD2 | TGCGCCAGCAGTCTAGCGGGGGGCACAGATACGCAGTATTTT | CASSLAGGTDTQYF
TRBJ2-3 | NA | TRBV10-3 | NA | TGTGCCATCAGTGAGTCCGGGTCCACAGATACGCAGTATTTT | CAISESGSTDTQYF
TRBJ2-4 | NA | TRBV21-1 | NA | TGTGCCAGCAGCAAAGGTGGGGGACTAGCCAAAAACATTCAGTACTTC | CASSKGGGLAKNIQYF
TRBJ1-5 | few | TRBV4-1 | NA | TGCGCCAGCAGCCTAGACAGGAATAGCAATCAGCCCCAGCATTTT | CASSLDRNSNQPQHF
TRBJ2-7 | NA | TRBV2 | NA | TGTGCCAGCAGTCGGGACAAGTCGTACGAGCAGTACTTC | CASSRDKSYEQYF
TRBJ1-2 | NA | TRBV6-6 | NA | TGTGCCAGCAGTTACGAATGGGTGACTTCCTATGGCTACACCTTC | CASSYEWVTSYGYTF
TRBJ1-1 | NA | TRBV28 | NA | TGTGCCAGCAGTTTAGGCAGCACTGAAGCTTTCTTT | CASSLGSTEAFF
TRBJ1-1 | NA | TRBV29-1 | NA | TGCAGCGTTGAAACCACAGAAGACACTGAAGCTTTCTTT | CSVETTEDTEAFF
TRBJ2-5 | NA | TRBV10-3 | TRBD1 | TGTGCCATCAGTGATGGGACAGGGCTTGTAGAAGAGACCCAGTACTTC | CAISDGTGLVEETQYF
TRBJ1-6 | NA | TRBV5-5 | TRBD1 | TGTGCCAGCAGCTTGAGGACAGGAGCTAATTCACCCCTCCACTTT | CASSLRTGANSPLHF
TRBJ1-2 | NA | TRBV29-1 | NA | TGCAGCGGCCGGACTTATAGGGGCTACACCTTC | CSGRTYRGYTF
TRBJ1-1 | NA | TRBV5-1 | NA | TGCGCCAGCAGCTCTACAGGGGAAGCTTTCTTT | CASSSTGEAFF
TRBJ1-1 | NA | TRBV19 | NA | TGTGCCAGTAGTATTTGGCAGGCCGACACTGAAGCTTTCTTT | CASSIWQADTEAFF
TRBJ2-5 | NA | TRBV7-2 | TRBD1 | TGTGCCAGCAGTCGGACAGGACCCCAAGAGACCCAGTACTTC | CASSRTGPQETQYF
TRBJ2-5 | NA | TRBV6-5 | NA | TGTGCCAGCAGTCCCTACGTCTCGGGAGAGACCCAGTACTTC | CASSPYVSGETQYF
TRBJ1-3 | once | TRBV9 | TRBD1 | TGTGCCAGCAGCGAACTACAGGGGAAGGGAAACACCATATATTTT | CASSELQGKGNTIYF
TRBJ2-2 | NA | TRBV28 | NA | TGTGCCAGCAGTCAGGCCCACGTTACCGGGGAGCTGTTTTTT | CASSQAHVTGELFF
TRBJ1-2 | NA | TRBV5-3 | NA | TGTGCCAGAAGCCATATACAGGGTAACTATGGCTACACCTTC | CARSHIQGNYGYTF
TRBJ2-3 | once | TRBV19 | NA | TGTGCCAGTAGTATAGGTTCGTCGACTCGAAACCTGGGAGATACGCAGTATTTT | CASSIGSSTRNLGDTQYF
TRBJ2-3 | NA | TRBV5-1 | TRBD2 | TGCGCCAGCAGCTTGGCGGGGCTAGCGGATCGAGATACGCAGTATTTT | CASSLAGLADRDTQYF
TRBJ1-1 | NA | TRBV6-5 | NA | TGTGCCAGCAGTTACCCGGGACTGATGAACACTGAAGCTTTCTTT | CASSYPGLMNTEAFF
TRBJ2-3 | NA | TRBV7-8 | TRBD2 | TGTGCCAGCAGCCCGCGGGGTAGCGGGGGCCCCGGGGCGCAGTATTTT | CASSPRGSGGPGAQYF
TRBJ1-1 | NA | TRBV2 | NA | TGTGCCAAAGAGGGAGACTTGAACACTGAAGCTTTCTTT | CAKEGDLNTEAFF
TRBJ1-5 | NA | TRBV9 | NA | TGTGCCAGCAGCGTAGGGGACAATAGCAATCAGCCCCAGCATTTT | CASSVGDNSNQPQHF